The text below deals with one T cell receptor beta chain. Its antigen remains unidentified. It has no much larger one-base neighbor in the sample; base qualities were not kept. The entire amount of isolated RNA was reverse transcribed using the High Capacity cDNA Reverse Transcription Kit, so the sequenced TCRB transcripts were expressed ones. Deep immunoSEQ sequencing was performed on naive, central memory and regulatory T cell samples, with an average of around 3.4 million total reads per sample. Sorted cells were lysed in RLT buffer and RNA was extracted with DNase-treated RNeasy Micro or Mini kits, depending on cell number. Each cell subset was processed on its own to prevent cross-contamination, while patient and healthy donor samples were processed together. The immunoSEQ multiplex PCR was used to amplify TCRB sequences from cDNA, yielding 87-bp fragments that span the CDR3 region. The amplicons were sequenced using the Illumina HiSeq platform. As for how the authors treated the data: Synthetic template baselines were used to correct PCR bias computationally, reads within Hamming distance 2 were collapsed together, and singletons that could not be merged were discarded. Reads were aligned against IMGT so that V, D and J genes, CDR3 length and insertions or deletions at six rearrangement sites could be assigned. Within each subset, clonotype counts were normalized to sorted cell number, and only after that were true diversity and Gini coefficients computed with the tcR R package. The overlap coefficient, calculated on TCRB nucleotide sequences, was used to quantify repertoire sharing. As a proxy for the pre-selection repertoire, out-of-frame TCRB sequences from naive cells were analyzed. TCRdb mirrors the immuneACCESS table, restricted to in-frame sequences. Some clones are absent from its copies; in checked studies, under half trace to an unresolved V gene, and the reason for the others is unknown. V, J and clone size were drawn from that table, and D and trimming were deduced from the DNA. The sample table lists around 330,000 clones, around 10% of them with a count of one. The top ten hold under 0.02% of the sample.

This sample was included in a study of beta chain features in type 1 diabetes (dated by TCRdb to 2016 to 2018). For context, the study as a whole: Mean age, gender distribution, total cell number and subset yield did not differ between patients and healthy donors. A total of around 110,000,000 sorted cells were examined across all samples, and RNA yield correlated strongly with the number of cells per subset. The study compared TCRB repertoires of sorted circulating CD4+ T cell subsets between recently diagnosed type 1 diabetes patients and matched healthy donors. Naive and central memory subsets were obtained from all 30 or so donors, but regulatory and stem cell-like memory subsets were isolated from only 8 patients and 8 healthy donors. Overall results and qualifications from the work: Because small numbers of individuals were included in the HLA sub-analyses, any influence of HLA type on TCRB rearrangement was left unresolved. Shorter templates might be favored by PCR, yet because patient and control samples were amplified and corrected together, any such skew would affect both groups equally. At VDJ recombination sites, type 1 diabetes patients had fewer insertions and more deleted nucleotides, which implies abnormalities in thymic rearrangement. Type 1 diabetes patients showed a moderate but significant shortening of TCRB CDR3 length in all four CD4+ subsets. Because cDNA rather than genomic DNA was sequenced, highly expressing activated cells could have been over-represented, although no difference in activation and CD3 levels was found between groups. Naive, central memory and regulatory TCRB repertoires appeared to be more similar among patients than among healthy donors.

From the cysteine through the phenylalanine, the CDR3 covers 12 amino acids. Solely the CDR3 DNA is kept, with 36 bases framed from the first base. Relative to germline, V is missing 6 bases and J is missing 10 bases, with 7 bases of the junction outside any gene match. CDR1 SQVTM and CDR2 ANQGSEA are derived from the germline V gene. From each donor, a single peripheral blood sample of approximately 120 mL on average was drawn into heparinised tubes. Naive, central memory, regulatory and stem cell-like memory CD4+ T cells were sorted on a BD FACSAria II using a panel including CD45RO, CCR7, CD25, CD127, CD95 and CD27. A purity above 98% was achieved for all sorted populations. Right away, PBMCs were isolated by Lymphoprep density gradient centrifugation and were stained directly, with no culture step. So that batch effects would be minimized, each experiment stained and sorted samples in pairs, pairing one healthy donor with one patient.

The receptor was derived from a woman aged 25 to 39 in good health. Sequenced sample: naive CD4+ T cells from blood. The cell subset or site label here, explained by the study, means: true naive CD4+ T cells. The V gene is TRBV29-1 and the J gene is TRBJ2-1, with 9 bases aligning to TRBD2. The CDR3 corresponds to CSVDKAGGEQFF. The base sequence is TGCAGCGTCGACAAAGCGGGGGGCGAGCAGTTCTTC.